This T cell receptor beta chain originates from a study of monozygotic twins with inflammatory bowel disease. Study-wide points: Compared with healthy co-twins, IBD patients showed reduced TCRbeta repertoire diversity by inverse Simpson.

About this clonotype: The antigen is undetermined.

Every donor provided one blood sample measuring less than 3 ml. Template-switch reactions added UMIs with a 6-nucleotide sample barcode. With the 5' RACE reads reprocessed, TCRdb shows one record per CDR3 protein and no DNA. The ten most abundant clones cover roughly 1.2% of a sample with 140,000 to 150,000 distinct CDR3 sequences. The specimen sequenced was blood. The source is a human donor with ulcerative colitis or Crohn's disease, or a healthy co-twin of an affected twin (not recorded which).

CDR3 residues: CSVVAAGGVYNEQFF. The chain employs TRBV29-1 and TRBJ2-1; TCRdb proposes TRBD2, but this gene call is untestable without DNA. This CDR3 spans 15 amino acids. Germline V CDR1 and CDR2: SQVTM, ANQGSEA.